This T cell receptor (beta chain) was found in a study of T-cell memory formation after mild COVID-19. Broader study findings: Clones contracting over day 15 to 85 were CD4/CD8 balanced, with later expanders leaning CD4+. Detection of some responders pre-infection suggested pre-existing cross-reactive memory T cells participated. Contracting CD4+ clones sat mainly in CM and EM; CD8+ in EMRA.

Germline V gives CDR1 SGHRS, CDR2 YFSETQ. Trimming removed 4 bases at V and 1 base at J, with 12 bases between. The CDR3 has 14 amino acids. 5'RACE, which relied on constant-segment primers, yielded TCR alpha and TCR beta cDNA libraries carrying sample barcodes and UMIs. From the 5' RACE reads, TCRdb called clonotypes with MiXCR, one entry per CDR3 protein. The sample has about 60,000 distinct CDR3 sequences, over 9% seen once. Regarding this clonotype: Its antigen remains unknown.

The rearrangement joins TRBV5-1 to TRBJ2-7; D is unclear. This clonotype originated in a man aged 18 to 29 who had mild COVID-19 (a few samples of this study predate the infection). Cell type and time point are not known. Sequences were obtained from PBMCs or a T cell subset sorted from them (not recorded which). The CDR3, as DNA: TGCGCCAGCAGCCTGGCAGGCAGGTCCTACGAGCAGTACTTC. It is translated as CASSLAGRSYEQYF. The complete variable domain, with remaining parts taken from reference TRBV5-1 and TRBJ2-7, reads KAGVTQTPRYLIKTRGQQVTLSCSPISGHRSVSWYQQTPGQGLQFLFEYFSETQRNKGNFPGRFSGRQFSNSRSEMNVSTLELGDSALYLCASSLAGRSYEQYFGPGTRLTVT.